These 22 T cell receptor beta chains originate from one sample sequenced in a study of cytomegalovirus exposure and HLA in healthy donors. In the PCR, 60 Vbeta and 13 Jbeta primers were used. Data came from immunoSEQ multiplex PCR; TCRdb stores just in-frame clones and leaves some out. The data show some 130,000 clones, approximately 85% seen once. Sequencing was carried out using PBMCs. Receptors originate from a woman between 45 and 60 years old in good health and CMV-seropositive.

J is TRBJ1-2 and V is TRBV20-1; D gene uncertain. This CDR3 has 11 amino acids. Germline V lookup: CDR1 DFQATT, CDR2 SNEGSKA (reference sequence). Deletions cut 4 bases from V and 4 bases from J, with 7 bases between. CDR3 sequence: CSAISSYGYTF. The CDR3 DNA sequence: TGCAGTGCTATTTCCTCCTATGGCTACACCTTC.

The V and J genes are TRBV30 and TRBJ2-3; D may be TRBD2 (7 bases). Per germline, CDR1 GTSNPN and CDR2 SVGIG (reference sequence). Trimming removed 2 bases at V and 5 bases at J, with 14 bases between. The CDR3 consists of 14 residues. CDR3 sequence (DNA): TGTGCCTGGAGTCTCGGGGGAGGGGGAGATACGCAGTATTTT. Its protein product is CAWSLGGGGDTQYF.

The chain is built from TRBV4-1 and TRBJ2-7; 7 bases match TRBD2. Trimming at V came to 3 bases and at J to 4 bases, leaving 6 bases not matched to a gene. The CDR3 loop spans 14 amino acids. Germline-derived CDR1 and CDR2 are MGHRA and YSYEKL. CDR3 protein: CASSQGGTQYEQYF. CDR3 coding DNA: TGCGCCAGCAGCCAGGGAGGGACGCAATACGAGCAGTACTTC.

The rearrangement uses TRBV7-9 and TRBJ1-1; D is undetermined. Per germline, CDR1 SEHNR and CDR2 FQNEAQ (reference sequence). V was trimmed by 4 bases and J by 6 bases, leaving 18 bases between them. CDR3 length: 15 residues. The CDR3 DNA follows: TGTGCCAGCAGCTCAACCTCCGGACTCTCGGCTGAAGCTTTCTTT. As protein: CASSSTSGLSAEAFF.

The chain links TRBV7-2 to TRBJ1-3; 8 positions match TRBD1. J gave up 3 bases and V 2 bases, and 6 bases lay outside the gene matches. The CDR3 sequence is 16 residues long. Germline V gene sequence: CDR1 SGHTA, CDR2 FQGNSA. This CDR3 reads CASSLQGAAFGNTIYF. The DNA for the CDR3 is TGTGCCAGCAGCTTACAGGGGGCGGCTTTTGGAAACACCATATATTTT.

The chain has TRBV19 and TRBJ1-2, with D unresolved. The CDR3 loop spans 14 amino acids. V lost 6 bases and J 2 bases, leaving 13 bases between the germline ends. Germline lookup yields CDR1 LNHDA and CDR2 SQIVND (reference sequence). Here the CDR3 reads CASSATELNYGYTF. In DNA, the CDR3 is TGTGCCAGTAGCGCAACAGAACTCAACTATGGCTACACCTTC.

The chain is built from TRBV30 and TRBJ1-5; the D is unclear. Trimming removed 0 bases from V and 2 bases from J, with 5 bases in between. The CDR3 contains 13 residues. Germline CDR1 GTSNPN, CDR2 SVGIG (reference sequence). DNA for the CDR3: TGTGCCTGGAGTGTTTCGGGCAATCAGCCCCAGCATTTT. The encoded protein is CAWSVSGNQPQHF.

This clone was detected only a few times. The chain is built from TRBV7-9 and TRBJ2-7, with a tentative D call TRBD1 (6 bases). The germline V and J ends were trimmed by 3 bases and 0 bases, with 9 bases remaining between them. The CDR3 consists of 14 residues. CDR1 SEHNR and CDR2 FQNEAQ come from the germline V gene (reference sequence). CDR3 sequence reads: CASSFQGSSYEQYF. CDR3 nucleotides: TGTGCCAGCAGCTTTCAGGGGAGCTCCTACGAGCAGTACTTC.

V and J are TRBV5-4 and TRBJ2-2; 14 bases fit TRBD2. The V segment lost 4 bases and the J segment 9 bases; nucleotides outside the gene matches: 5. The CDR3 is made up of 15 amino acids. CDR1 is SGHNT and CDR2 is YYREEE in the germline V gene (reference sequence). CDR3 amino acids: CASSAGLAGAWELFF. CDR3 coding DNA: TGTGCCAGCAGCGCGGGACTAGCGGGAGCATGGGAGCTGTTTTTT.

The table lists this clone with a count of one. The CDR3 sequence: CASSLARRVSGNTIYF. In DNA form, the CDR3 reads TGTGCCAGCAGCTTAGCCCGACGGGTCTCTGGAAACACCATATATTTT. The V call is TRBV7-9, the J call TRBJ1-3; D not certain. The V gene's germline CDR1 is SEHNR and CDR2 FQNEAQ (reference sequence). V dropped 0 bases and J dropped 0 bases, with 9 bases sitting between them. The CDR3 is 16 residues long. The whole variable domain, filled in from reference TRBV7-9 and TRBJ1-3, reads DTGVSQNPRHKITKRGQNVTFRCDPISEHNRLYWYRQTLGQGPEFLTYFQNEAQLEKSRLLSDRFSAERPKGSFSTLEIQRTEQGDSAMYLCASSLARRVSGNTIYFGEGSWLTVV.

The count of this clone is one. The V and J genes are TRBV5-1 and TRBJ2-1; 14 nucleotides match TRBD2. V gave up 5 bases and J gave up 1 base; unmatched junction bases: 5. Germline values: CDR1 SGHRS, CDR2 YFSETQ. The CDR3 sequence is 17 residues long. CDR3 region: CASRRTSGGWSYNEQFF. The CDR3 DNA reads as TGCGCCAGCAGACGGACTAGCGGGGGGTGGTCCTACAATGAGCAGTTCTTC.

The J gene is TRBJ2-3, the V gene TRBV6-1; D may be TRBD2 (5 bases). The CDR3 has 15 residues. Trimming stripped 7 bases from V and 8 bases from J, with 22 bases between. Germline V gene lookup returns CDR1 MNHNS and CDR2 SASEGT. In nucleotides, the CDR3 is TGTGCCAGCACCCCCGAACGACCAACCCGGGGTACGCAGTATTTT. It translates to CASTPERPTRGTQYF.

The chain links TRBV19 to TRBJ1-1; D possibly corresponds to TRBD1 (6 bases). CDR3 size: 14 residues. In germline, CDR1 is LNHDA, CDR2 SQIVND (reference sequence). Trimming removed 5 bases from V and 0 bases from J, with 10 bases in between. The CDR3 region has the DNA TGTGCCAGTAGTCCACAGGGACTGAACACTGAAGCTTTCTTT. It yields the protein CASSPQGLNTEAFF.

This clone was found a few times. V and J are TRBV30 and TRBJ1-3, with TRBD1 matching 9 bases. Losses at the gene ends were 8 bases for V and 4 bases for J; bases not matched to a gene: 12. Germline-derived CDR1 and CDR2 are GTSNPN and SVGIG (reference sequence). This CDR3 contains 15 residues. CDR3 in DNA: TGTGCCGCTGGACAGGGGACCCGTGGGGGAAACACCATATATTTT. It translates to CAAGQGTRGGNTIYF. Full variable domain (remainder filled in from reference TRBV30 and TRBJ1-3): SQTIHQWPATLVQPVGSPLSLECTVEGTSNPNLYWYRQAAGRGLQLLFYSVGIGQISSEVPQNLSASRPQDRQFILSSKKLLLSDSGFYLCAAGQGTRGGNTIYFGEGSWLTVV.

The chain couples TRBV4-1 to TRBJ2-1, with D possibly matching TRBD2 (5 bases). Trimming cost V 4 bases and J 6 bases, with 16 bases left between them. Germline V CDR1 and CDR2: MGHRA, YSYEKL. CDR3 length: 15 residues. In DNA form, the CDR3 reads TGCGCCAGCAGCCGAGAGGGTTACAGCCTCAATGAGCAGTTCTTC. Its translation is CASSREGYSLNEQFF.

This clone was counted between two and nine times. The chain uses TRBV28 and TRBJ2-1; possible D gene TRBD2, 6 bases. Trimming took 3 bases from V and 9 from J, leaving 18 bases between them. Germline V gene sequence: CDR1 MDHEN, CDR2 SYDVKM. The CDR3 is 15 amino acids. This CDR3 reads CASSFRRESAPEQFF. CDR3 DNA: TGTGCCAGCAGTTTCAGGCGGGAAAGTGCGCCTGAGCAGTTCTTC.

This chain links TRBV6-5 with TRBJ2-5; 9 bases agree with TRBD2. Unmatched junction bases numbered 0, after V lost 0 bases and J lost 1 base. CDR1 is MNHEY, CDR2 SVGAGI, per germline. The CDR3 extends over 15 amino acids. DNA of the CDR3: TGTGCCAGCAGTTACTCAGCGGGGGGCCAAGAGACCCAGTACTTC. Its protein product is CASSYSAGGQETQYF.

J is TRBJ2-4 and V is TRBV7-2; the D gene is possibly TRBD2 (5 bases). The CDR3 is 14 amino acids. The V gene lost 5 bases and the J gene lost 8 bases, with 16 bases spanning the gap. Germline V gives CDR1 SGHTA, CDR2 FQGNSA. CDR3 protein: CASSLRPGMDIQYF. DNA of the CDR3: TGTGCCAGCAGCCTTCGACCGGGGATGGACATTCAGTACTTC.

The chain couples TRBV9 to TRBJ2-5, with 9 bases aligning to TRBD1. V lost 0 bases, J lost 2 bases, and 5 bases stayed unmatched. Germline assignment: CDR1 SGDLS and CDR2 YYNGEE. The CDR3 is 16 amino acids. CDR3: CASSVEGTGYQETQYF. CDR3 bases: TGTGCCAGCAGCGTAGAAGGGACAGGGTATCAAGAGACCCAGTACTTC.

The chain recombines TRBV6-5 with TRBJ2-7; D might be TRBD1 (6 bases). The CDR3 sequence is 15 residues long. V was cut by 6 bases and J by 3 bases, with 18 bases left in between. Germline V gives CDR1 MNHEY, CDR2 SVGAGI. Here the CDR3 DNA reads TGTGCCAGCAGGGAATCTCCGGGACACTACTACGAGCAGTACTTC. Protein sequence: CASRESPGHYYEQYF.

This clone came up a few times. This chain's CDR3 is CASRGRQVGNGYTF. Here the CDR3 DNA reads TGTGCCAGCAGGGGTAGACAGGTCGGGAATGGCTACACCTTC. The genes are TRBV25-1 and TRBJ1-2; the D gene is possibly TRBD1 (6 bases). The V end was cut by 6 bases, the J end by 6 bases, with 17 bases between. The V gene's germline CDR1 is MGHDK and CDR2 SYGVNS. CDR3 length equals 14 residues.

The V and J genes are TRBV5-5 and TRBJ1-1; D may be TRBD1 (5 bases). Trimming stripped 1 base from V and 5 bases from J, with 15 bases between. The length of the CDR3 is 15 residues. The germline CDR1 and CDR2 sequences are SGHKS and YYEKEE (reference sequence). CDR3 DNA sequence: TGTGCCAGCAGCTTGTGGGTCGGGGGTTATACTGAAGCTTTCTTT. It encodes CASSLWVGGYTEAFF.